The 17 T cell receptor beta chains listed next were all sequenced from one sample in a study of blood T cell repertoires in COVID-19. Data came from immunoSEQ multiplex PCR; TCRdb stores just in-frame clones and leaves some out. Seen here are fewer than 110,000 clones, around 88% observed once, and the top ten hold about 3%. Sequenced: peripheral blood. The receptors derive from a human donor in a cohort sampled during active COVID-19.

The chain links TRBV6-1 to TRBJ2-7; D perhaps matches TRBD1 (6 bases). V dropped 3 bases and J dropped 0 bases, with 18 bases sitting between them. The length of the CDR3 is 17 residues. Per germline, CDR1 MNHNS and CDR2 SASEGT. CDR3 loop: CASSEGLTGLSSYEQYF. CDR3 DNA: TGTGCCAGCAGTGAGGGGTTAACAGGGCTGAGCTCCTACGAGCAGTACTTC.

The CDR3 is CASSNSGTGTYNEQFF. As DNA, the CDR3 is TGTGCCAGTAGTAACTCCGGGACAGGGACCTACAATGAGCAGTTCTTC. The chain has TRBV19 and TRBJ2-1; 9 bases are shared with TRBD1. Germline values: CDR1 LNHDA, CDR2 SQIVND (reference sequence). The CDR3 sequence is 16 residues long. J lost 2 bases, V lost 4 bases, and 6 bases had no gene match.

The CDR3 DNA follows: TGTGCCAGCTCACCACAGGGGGCGGGCGATACGCAGTATTTT. Protein sequence: CASSPQGAGDTQYF. The chain employs TRBV18 and TRBJ2-3; 7 positions agree with TRBD1. This CDR3 contains 14 residues. Trimming cost V 1 base and J 6 bases; bases outside gene matches: 4. Germline V CDR1 and CDR2: KGHSH, LQKENI.

The table lists this clone with a few counts. This chain joins TRBV6-5 and TRBJ1-5, with D hard to call. CDR3 length: 13 residues. V was cut by 0 bases and J by 10 bases, with 10 bases left in between. In germline, CDR1 is MNHEY, CDR2 SVGAGI. The CDR3 protein is CASSYSPAGPQHF. CDR3 sequence (DNA): TGTGCCAGCAGTTACTCCCCAGCAGGCCCCCAGCATTTT.

This chain uses TRBV28 with TRBJ2-3; D remains ambiguous. With 0 bases removed from V and 3 bases from J, the gap between germline ends came to 7 bases. The germline V gene encodes CDR1 MDHEN and CDR2 SYDVKM. This CDR3 comprises 14 residues. The CDR3 sequence: CASSLWQTTDTQYF. CDR3 nucleotide sequence: TGTGCCAGCAGTTTATGGCAGACTACAGATACGCAGTATTTT.

J is TRBJ1-4 and V is TRBV10-1, with 7 bases aligning to TRBD1. Germline lookup yields CDR1 WNHNN and CDR2 SYGVQD (reference sequence). This CDR3 is built from 19 residues. J lost 0 bases, V lost 4 bases, and 14 bases had no gene match. The chain's CDR3 is CASSGTGKDWPATNEKLFF. The CDR3 DNA reads TGCGCCAGCAGTGGGACAGGTAAAGATTGGCCTGCAACTAATGAAAAACTGTTTTTT.

This chain connects TRBV27 to TRBJ2-7; 7 bases map to TRBD2. V trimming: 4 bases; J trimming: 13 bases; junction bases outside the gene matches: 13. The CDR3 totals 13 residues. Germline CDR1 is MNHEY and CDR2 is SMNVEV (reference sequence). The CDR3 here is CASSSQTSRFRYF. The CDR3 DNA reads TGTGCCAGCAGTTCCCAGACTAGCCGATTCCGATACTTC.

This clone was seen just once. This chain connects TRBV7-3 to TRBJ2-7; 8 bases match TRBD1. CDR1 is SGHTA and CDR2 is FQGTGA in the germline V gene. The junction had 28 bases not matched to a gene; V was cut back by 1 base and J by 2 bases. The CDR3 runs 23 residues. The CDR3 DNA reads TGTGCCAGCAGCTTAAGAGCCACAGGGGGACGCTCCCACTCTCTCGGCCAAACCTACGAGCAGTACTTC. It codes for CASSLRATGGRSHSLGQTYEQYF. The complete variable domain, with remaining parts taken from reference TRBV7-3 and TRBJ2-7, reads GAGVSQTPSNKVTEKGKYVELRCDPISGHTALYWYRQSLGQGPEFLIYFQGTGAADDSGLPNDRFFAVRPEGSVSTLKIQRTERGDSAVYLCASSLRATGGRSHSLGQTYEQYFGPGTRLTVT.

The rearrangement uses TRBV9 and TRBJ2-7; a possible D gene is TRBD1 (7 bases). The CDR3 is 14 amino acids. The V end was cut by 8 bases, the J end by 1 base, with 16 bases between. CDR1 is SGDLS and CDR2 is YYNGEE in the germline V gene. DNA for the CDR3: TGTGCCAGTGGGCCCGCGGGACAGTCCTACGAGCAGTACTTC. It specifies CASGPAGQSYEQYF.

The chain employs TRBV5-4 and TRBJ2-1, with 12 bases that match TRBD2. Per the germline V gene, CDR1 is SGHNT and CDR2 is YYREEE (reference sequence). CDR3 length: 15 amino acids. After removal of 2 bases from V and 9 bases from J, the junction contained 6 bases not matched to a gene. The CDR3 nucleotides are TGTGCCAGCAGCTTAGGACTAGCGGGAAGAGCTGAGCAGTTCTTC. Encoded protein: CASSLGLAGRAEQFF.

The CDR3 sequence is CASTPFRGSYEQYF. The CDR3 DNA reads TGTGCCAGCACCCCCTTCCGGGGCTCCTACGAGCAGTACTTC. The V call is TRBV7-2, the J call TRBJ2-7, with a weak D call TRBD2 (5 bases). Trimming removed 7 bases from V and 0 bases from J, with 13 bases in between. Germline-derived CDR1 and CDR2 are SGHTA and FQGNSA. The CDR3 is made up of 14 amino acids.

V and J are TRBV19 and TRBJ1-3; D unresolved. In germline, CDR1 is LNHDA, CDR2 SQIVND (reference sequence). V was cut by 0 bases and J by 0 bases, with 6 bases left in between. This CDR3 region has 15 residues. In DNA form, the CDR3 reads TGTGCCAGTAGTATAGATAACAACTCTGGAAACACCATATATTTT. Translation: CASSIDNNSGNTIYF.

This chain uses TRBV18 with TRBJ1-5; the match to TRBD1 covers 7 bases. V was pared by 4 bases and J by 3 bases, with 3 bases of the junction left unmatched. Germline assignment: CDR1 KGHSH and CDR2 LQKENI. The length of the CDR3 is 14 residues. The CDR3 nucleotides are TGTGCCAGCTCACACGGGACAGCCAATCAGCCCCAGCATTTT. Encoded protein: CASSHGTANQPQHF.

V is TRBV10-2 and J is TRBJ2-7; 9 nucleotides line up with TRBD2. V lost 2 bases and J lost 7; bases outside the gene matches: 9. CDR1 and CDR2 (germline): WSHSY, SAAADI. The CDR3 contains 15 residues. Here the CDR3 reads CASSERRAGGSEQYF. Written as DNA, the CDR3 is TGCGCCAGCAGTGAGCGTAGAGCGGGGGGAAGTGAGCAGTACTTC.

The DNA of the CDR3 is TGCGCCAGCAGCTGGGGGCCAGGCTCCTACGAGCAGTACTTC. Its translation: CASSWGPGSYEQYF. V is TRBV5-1 and J is TRBJ2-7; tentatively, D is TRBD1 (6 bases). Deletions cut 3 bases from V and 0 bases from J, with 10 bases between. The germline V gene encodes CDR1 SGHRS and CDR2 YFSETQ. The CDR3 covers 14 residues.

The table lists this clone with a count of one. The chain couples TRBV7-3 to TRBJ1-2; perhaps TRBD1 as D (6 bases). Trimming removed 5 bases at V and 6 bases at J, with 13 bases between. The CDR3 is 13 residues long. Germline CDR1 SGHTA, CDR2 FQGTGA. The CDR3 DNA follows: TGTGCCAGCAGCCTGGGGCAGGGGAATGGCTACACCTTC. Amino acid sequence: CASSLGQGNGYTF.

This clone was seen just once. The chain employs TRBV9 and TRBJ2-3; D is uncertain. The CDR3 sequence is 15 residues long. Germline V gene data show CDR1 as SGDLS and CDR2 as YYNGEE. Trimming pared 1 base from V and 3 bases from J, leaving 12 bases between. For the CDR3, the DNA is TGTGCCAGCAGCGTATTTTCCGGGTGGACAGATACGCAGTATTTT. It is translated as CASSVFSGWTDTQYF.